This T cell receptor (beta chain) was retrieved from a study of T cell responses to AZD1222 COVID-19 vaccine. Study-wide results and limits: Baseline antibody screening turned up just six seropositive AZD1222 recipients.

Sequencing was performed with immunoSEQ multiplex PCR; in TCRdb, only in-frame clones are kept and a portion is missing. The sample shows 95,000 to 150,000 clones, around 86% of them seen only once. This CDR3 has 11 amino acids. Germline values: CDR1 SGHTA, CDR2 FQGNSA. V gave up 5 bases and J gave up 14 bases, with 10 bases separating them. Only a few counts were recorded for this clone. The antigen is undetermined. V gene TRBV7-2 combines with J gene TRBJ1-6; D possibly corresponds to TRBD1 (5 bases). This material consisted of peripheral blood, taken on day 0 of AZD1222 vaccination. The source of this sequence is an adult in good health. The CDR3 loop is CASSGGLALHF. CDR3 coding DNA: TGTGCCAGCAGCGGGGGGTTGGCCCTCCACTTT.